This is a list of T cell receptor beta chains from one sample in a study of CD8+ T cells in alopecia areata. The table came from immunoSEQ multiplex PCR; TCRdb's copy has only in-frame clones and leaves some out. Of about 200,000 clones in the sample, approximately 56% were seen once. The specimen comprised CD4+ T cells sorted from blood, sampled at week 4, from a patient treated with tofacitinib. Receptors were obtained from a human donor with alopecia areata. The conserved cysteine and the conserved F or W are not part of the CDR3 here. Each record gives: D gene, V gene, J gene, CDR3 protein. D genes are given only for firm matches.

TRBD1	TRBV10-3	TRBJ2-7	AITTSPGQGYEQY
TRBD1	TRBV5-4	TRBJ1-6	ASSYRGGGLDSPLH
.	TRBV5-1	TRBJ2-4	ASSLEANGNIQY
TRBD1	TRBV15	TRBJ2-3	ATSRETGWLSGDRTDTQY
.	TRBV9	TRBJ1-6	ASSVVDGHLH
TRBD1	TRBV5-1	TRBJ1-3	ASSQGTGSSGNTIY
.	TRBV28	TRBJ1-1	ASRGGYTEAF
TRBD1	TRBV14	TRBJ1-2	ASSQGATGTNYGYT
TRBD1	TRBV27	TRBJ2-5	ASSPRGQGRQETQY
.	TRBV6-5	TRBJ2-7	ASSYTGTLSSYEQY
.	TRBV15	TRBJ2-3	ATSRGVQDTQY
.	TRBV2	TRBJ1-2	ASSASTGTQGYT
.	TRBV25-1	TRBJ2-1	ASSFGEGGANEQF